The next 10 T cell receptor beta chains were all read from a single sample in a study of blood T cell repertoires in COVID-19. Clones were sequenced by immunoSEQ multiplex PCR, and TCRdb holds only the in-frame ones, with some missing. This sample has about 250,000 clones; 70% to 90% occur once, and the top ten carry more than 1.2%. The sequencing sample was made of peripheral blood. The receptor source for this set is a man older than 75 with acute or convalescent COVID-19.

V usage is TRBV27 and J usage is TRBJ1-2, with 9 nucleotides matching TRBD1. V gave up 4 bases and J gave up 8 bases; unmatched junction bases: 11. This CDR3 contains 15 residues. Germline V gene lookup returns CDR1 MNHEY and CDR2 SMNVEV (reference sequence). CDR3: CASSSLDRGRGGYTF. CDR3 in DNA: TGTGCCAGCAGTTCCCTGGACAGGGGAAGGGGAGGCTACACCTTC.

V usage is TRBV19 and J usage is TRBJ2-4; tentative D call: TRBD1 (6 bases). V lost 4 bases, J lost 9 bases, and 19 bases lay in between. Germline loops: CDR1 LNHDA, CDR2 SQIVND (reference sequence). This CDR3 comprises 15 residues. The CDR3 protein is CASSTQQGFRSIQYF. The CDR3 DNA reads TGTGCCAGTAGTACCCAACAGGGTTTTAGGAGCATTCAGTACTTC. The full variable domain, in which reference TRBV19 and TRBJ2-4 provide the parts outside the CDR3, is DGGITQSPKYLFRKEGQNVTLSCEQNLNHDAMYWYRQDPGQGLRLIYYSQIVNDFQKGDIAEGYSVSREKKESFPLTVTSAQKNPTAFYLCASSTQQGFRSIQYFGAGTRLSVL.

This clone appeared a single time. The V and J genes are TRBV9 and TRBJ2-3; D gene ambiguous. The length of the CDR3 is 14 residues. The V gene's germline CDR1 is SGDLS and CDR2 YYNGEE. The V gene lost 0 bases and the J gene lost 1 base, with 6 bases spanning the gap. This CDR3 reads CASSVARGTDTQYF. CDR3 bases: TGTGCCAGCAGCGTAGCACGGGGCACAGATACGCAGTATTTT. The entire variable domain, with the rest obtained from reference TRBV9 and TRBJ2-3, is as follows: DSGVTQTPKHLITATGQRVTLRCSPRSGDLSVYWYQQSLDQGLQFLIQYYNGEERAKGNILERFSAQQFPDLHSELNLSSLELGDSALYFCASSVARGTDTQYFGPGTRLTVL.

This clone was detected once. This chain joins TRBV15 and TRBJ1-6, with 8 bases fitting TRBD1. Germline V gene data show CDR1 as LNHNV and CDR2 as YYDKDF (reference sequence). The CDR3 runs to 16 residues. The ends lost 4 bases at V and 7 bases at J; junction bases unmatched: 9. CDR3: CATSNLGQGGNSPLHF. Here the CDR3 DNA reads TGTGCCACCAGCAACCTAGGACAGGGCGGGAATTCACCCCTCCACTTT.

The chain combines TRBV19 with TRBJ2-5; D call uncertain. Trimming shortened V by 4 bases and J by 5 bases, and 14 bases separated the two germline ends. Looked up from germline, CDR1 is LNHDA and CDR2 is SQIVND (reference sequence). The CDR3 contains 14 residues. The CDR3, as DNA: TGTGCCAGTAGTACGAACTTGAAATCGGAGACCCAGTACTTC. This translates into CASSTNLKSETQYF.

This rearrangement joins TRBV7-2 to TRBJ2-7; perhaps TRBD1 as D (6 bases). The CDR3 is 15 residues long. The germline gives CDR1 SGHTA, CDR2 FQGNSA. The V end lost 5 bases, the J end lost 6 bases, and 20 bases lay between the germline ends. The CDR3 sequence is CASSPQVGQGTEQYF. CDR3 coding DNA: TGTGCCAGCAGCCCTCAGGTGGGGCAGGGGACCGAGCAGTACTTC.

This clone has more than one count but fewer than ten. The V gene is TRBV7-8, the J gene TRBJ1-1; no clear D gene. Germline V gene lookup returns CDR1 SGHVS and CDR2 FQNEAQ. V gave up 6 bases and J gave up 2 bases, with 13 bases separating them. The CDR3 spans 14 residues. CDR3 sequence: CASRSDIRNTEAFF. CDR3 nucleotide sequence: TGTGCCAGCAGGTCTGACATAAGAAACACTGAAGCTTTCTTT.

The rearrangement links TRBV6-5 to TRBJ2-2; 9 nucleotides align to TRBD1. CDR3 length equals 15 residues. J was trimmed by 3 bases and V by 7 bases; bases with no gene match: 6. Germline-derived CDR1 and CDR2 are MNHEY and SVGAGI. The CDR3 bases are TGTGCCAGCACCAGGGACAGGGATGACACCGGGGAGCTGTTTTTT. Its protein is CASTRDRDDTGELFF.

V and J are TRBV27 and TRBJ2-1; D is unresolved. From germline, CDR1 is MNHEY and CDR2 SMNVEV (reference sequence). The CDR3 extends over 13 amino acids. The V end was cut by 10 bases, the J end by 3 bases, with 13 bases between. The CDR3 loop is CAIYTPSYNEQFF. The CDR3 nucleotides are TGTGCCATCTATACCCCTAGCTACAATGAGCAGTTCTTC.

The rearrangement joins TRBV7-9 to TRBJ2-2; no firm D call. The V gene lost 1 base and the J gene lost 4 bases, with 4 bases spanning the gap. Germline CDR1 is SEHNR and CDR2 is FQNEAQ (reference sequence). The CDR3 covers 13 residues. DNA of the CDR3: TGTGCCAGCAGCTTAGTAGCCACCGGGGAGCTGTTTTTT. It encodes CASSLVATGELFF.